The present T cell receptor beta chain was sequenced within a study of blood T cell repertoires in COVID-19. Overall study context: The analysed material was cDNA or gDNA that came from T cells, B-cell-depleted T cells, or PBMCs.

TCRdb keeps only in-frame clones here, not all; method: immunoSEQ multiplex PCR. The sample lists 450,000 to 500,000 clones, around 90% seen once, with 0.7% in the top ten. CDR1 and CDR2 (germline): ENHRY, SYGVKD. The CDR3 is 15 residues long. Trimming cost V 4 bases and J 2 bases; bases outside gene matches: 6. The receptor was isolated from a woman aged 18-30 years who had recovered from COVID-19. Sequencing was carried out using PBMCs or T cells enriched from blood (not recorded which). V usage is TRBV10-3 and J usage is TRBJ2-3, with 7 bases matching TRBD2. Here the CDR3 reads CAISVGLAVTDTQYF. In DNA form, the CDR3 reads TGTGCCATCAGTGTAGGGCTAGCGGTCACAGATACGCAGTATTTT.